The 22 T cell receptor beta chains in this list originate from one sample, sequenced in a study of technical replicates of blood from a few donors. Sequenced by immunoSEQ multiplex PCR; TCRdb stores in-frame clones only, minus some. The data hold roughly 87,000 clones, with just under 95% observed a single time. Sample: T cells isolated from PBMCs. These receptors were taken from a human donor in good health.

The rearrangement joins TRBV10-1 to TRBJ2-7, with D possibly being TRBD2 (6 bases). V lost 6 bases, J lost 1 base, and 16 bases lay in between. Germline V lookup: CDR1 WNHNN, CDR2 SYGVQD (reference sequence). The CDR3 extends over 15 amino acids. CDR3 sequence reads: CASSPLEGSSYEQYF. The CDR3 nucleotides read TGCGCCAGCAGCCCCTTGGAGGGCAGTTCCTACGAGCAGTACTTC.

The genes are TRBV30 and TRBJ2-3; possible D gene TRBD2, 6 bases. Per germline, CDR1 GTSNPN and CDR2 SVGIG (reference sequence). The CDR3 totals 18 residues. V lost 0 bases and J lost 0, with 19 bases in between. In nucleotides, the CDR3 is TGTGCCTGGAGTGTAAAGGCGGGGAAAACCCCTAGCACAGATACGCAGTATTTT. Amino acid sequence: CAWSVKAGKTPSTDTQYF. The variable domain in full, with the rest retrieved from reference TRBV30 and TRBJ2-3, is SQTIHQWPATLVQPVGSPLSLECTVEGTSNPNLYWYRQAAGRGLQLLFYSVGIGQISSEVPQNLSASRPQDRQFILSSKKLLLSDSGFYLCAWSVKAGKTPSTDTQYFGPGTRLTVL.

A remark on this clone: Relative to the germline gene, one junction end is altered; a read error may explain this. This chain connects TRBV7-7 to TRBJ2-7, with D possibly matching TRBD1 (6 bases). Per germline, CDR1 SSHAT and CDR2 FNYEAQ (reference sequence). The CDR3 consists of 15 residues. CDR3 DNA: TGTGCTAGCAGCTCCGACTCTCGAAGGGGGTACGAGCAGTACTTC. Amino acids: CASSSDSRRGYEQYF.

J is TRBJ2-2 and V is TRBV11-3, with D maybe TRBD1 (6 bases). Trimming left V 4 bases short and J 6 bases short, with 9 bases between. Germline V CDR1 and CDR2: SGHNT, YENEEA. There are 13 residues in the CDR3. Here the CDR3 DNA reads TGTGCCAGCAGCTACCAGGGGCCCGGGGAGCTGTTTTTT. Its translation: CASSYQGPGELFF.

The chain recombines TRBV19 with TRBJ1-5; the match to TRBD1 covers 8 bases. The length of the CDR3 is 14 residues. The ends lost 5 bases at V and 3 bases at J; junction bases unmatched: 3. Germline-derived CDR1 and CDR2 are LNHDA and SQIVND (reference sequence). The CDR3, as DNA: TGTGCCAGTAGTTCAGGGGGCGACAATCAGCCCCAGCATTTT. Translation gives CASSSGGDNQPQHF.

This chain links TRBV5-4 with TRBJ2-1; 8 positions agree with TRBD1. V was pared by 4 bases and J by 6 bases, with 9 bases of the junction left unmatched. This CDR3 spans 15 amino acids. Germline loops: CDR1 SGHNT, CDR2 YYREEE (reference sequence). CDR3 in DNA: TGTGCCAGCAGCGCAGACAGGGGTCTGAGCAATGAGCAGTTCTTC. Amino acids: CASSADRGLSNEQFF. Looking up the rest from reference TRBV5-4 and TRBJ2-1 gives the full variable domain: ETGVTQSPTHLIKTRGQQVTLRCSSQSGHNTVSWYQQALGQGPQFIFQYYREEENGRGNFPPRFSGLQFPNYSSELNVNALELDDSALYLCASSADRGLSNEQFFGPGTRLTVL.

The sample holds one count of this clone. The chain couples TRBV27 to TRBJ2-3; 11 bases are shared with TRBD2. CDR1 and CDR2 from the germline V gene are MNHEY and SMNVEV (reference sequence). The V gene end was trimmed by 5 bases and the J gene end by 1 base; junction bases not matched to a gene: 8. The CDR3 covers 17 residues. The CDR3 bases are TGTGCCAGCAGTGGACATCGGGGACTAGCGGGCACAGATACGCAGTATTTT. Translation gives CASSGHRGLAGTDTQYF.

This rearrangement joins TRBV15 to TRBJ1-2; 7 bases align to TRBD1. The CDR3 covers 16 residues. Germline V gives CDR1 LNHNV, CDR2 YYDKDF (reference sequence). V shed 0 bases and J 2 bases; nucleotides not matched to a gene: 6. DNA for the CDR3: TGTGCCACCAGCAGAGATCTGGCGGGACAGAACTATGGCTACACCTTC. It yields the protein CATSRDLAGQNYGYTF.

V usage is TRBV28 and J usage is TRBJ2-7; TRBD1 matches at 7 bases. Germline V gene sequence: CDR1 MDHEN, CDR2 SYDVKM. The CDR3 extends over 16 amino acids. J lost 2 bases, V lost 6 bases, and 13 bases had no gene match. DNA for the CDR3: TGTGCCAGCAGCGTAGATACCGGGACAGCAGCCTACGAGCAGTACTTC. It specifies CASSVDTGTAAYEQYF.

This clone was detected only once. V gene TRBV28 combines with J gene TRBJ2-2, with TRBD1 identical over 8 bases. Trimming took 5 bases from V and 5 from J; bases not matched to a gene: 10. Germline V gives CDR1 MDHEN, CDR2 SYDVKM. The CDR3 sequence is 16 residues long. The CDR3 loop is CASSVTLTGGTGELFF. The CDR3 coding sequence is TGTGCCAGCAGTGTTACTCTTACAGGGGGGACCGGGGAGCTGTTTTTT.

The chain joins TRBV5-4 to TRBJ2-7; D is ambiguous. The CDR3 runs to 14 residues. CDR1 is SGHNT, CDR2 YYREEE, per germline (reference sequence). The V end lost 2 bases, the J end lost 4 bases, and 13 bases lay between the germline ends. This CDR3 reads CASSLRRNTYEQYF. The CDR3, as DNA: TGTGCCAGCAGCTTAAGGCGGAATACGTACGAGCAGTACTTC.

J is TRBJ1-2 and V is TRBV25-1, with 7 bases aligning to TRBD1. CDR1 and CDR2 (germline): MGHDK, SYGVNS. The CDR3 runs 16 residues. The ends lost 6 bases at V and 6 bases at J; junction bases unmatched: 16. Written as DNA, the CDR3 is TGTGCCAGCAGCAACAGGGGACCCTTGTCTCGTGATGGCTACACCTTC. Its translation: CASSNRGPLSRDGYTF.

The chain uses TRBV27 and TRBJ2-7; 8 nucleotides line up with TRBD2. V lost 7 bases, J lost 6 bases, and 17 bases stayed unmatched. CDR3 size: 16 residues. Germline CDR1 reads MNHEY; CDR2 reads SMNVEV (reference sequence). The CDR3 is CASTPRAGGSIREQYF. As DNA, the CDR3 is TGTGCCAGCACCCCTCGGGCGGGAGGAAGTATCCGCGAGCAGTACTTC.

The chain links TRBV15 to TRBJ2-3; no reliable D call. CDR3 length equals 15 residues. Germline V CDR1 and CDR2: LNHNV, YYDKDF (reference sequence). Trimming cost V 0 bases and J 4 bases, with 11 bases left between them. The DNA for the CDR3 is TGTGCCACCAGCAGAGATCCCGGGTGGTCAGATACGCAGTATTTT. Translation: CATSRDPGWSDTQYF.

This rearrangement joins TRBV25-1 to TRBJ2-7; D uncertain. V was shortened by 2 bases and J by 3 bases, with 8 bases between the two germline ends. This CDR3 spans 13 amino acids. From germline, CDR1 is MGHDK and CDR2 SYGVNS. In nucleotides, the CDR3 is TGTGCCAGCAGTGAACTCAGACACTACGAGCAGTACTTC. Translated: CASSELRHYEQYF.

The CDR3 region is CASSVEGHPTFNSPLHF. The CDR3 nucleotides read TGTGCCAGCAGCGTAGAAGGACACCCAACATTTAATTCACCCCTCCACTTT. The chain joins TRBV9 to TRBJ1-6; D is possibly TRBD1 (5 bases). This CDR3 has 17 residues. Germline CDR1 is SGDLS and CDR2 is YYNGEE. Trimming cost V 0 bases and J 6 bases, with 16 bases left between them.

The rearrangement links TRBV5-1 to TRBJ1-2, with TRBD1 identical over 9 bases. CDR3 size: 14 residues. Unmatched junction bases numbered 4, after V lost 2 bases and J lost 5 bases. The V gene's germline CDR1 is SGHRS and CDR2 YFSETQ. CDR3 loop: CASSLQGARYGYTF. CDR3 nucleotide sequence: TGCGCCAGCAGCTTACAGGGGGCGCGGTATGGCTACACCTTC. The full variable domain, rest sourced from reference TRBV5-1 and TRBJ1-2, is KAGVTQTPRYLIKTRGQQVTLSCSPISGHRSVSWYQQTPGQGLQFLFEYFSETQRNKGNFPGRFSGRQFSNSRSEMNVSTLELGDSALYLCASSLQGARYGYTFGSGTRLTVV.

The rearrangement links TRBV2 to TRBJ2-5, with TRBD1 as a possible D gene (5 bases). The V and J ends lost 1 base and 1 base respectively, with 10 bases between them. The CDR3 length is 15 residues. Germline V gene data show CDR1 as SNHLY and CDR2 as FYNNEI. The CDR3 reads CASSEGRTGQETQYF. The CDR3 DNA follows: TGTGCCAGCAGTGAAGGGAGAACAGGCCAAGAGACCCAGTACTTC.

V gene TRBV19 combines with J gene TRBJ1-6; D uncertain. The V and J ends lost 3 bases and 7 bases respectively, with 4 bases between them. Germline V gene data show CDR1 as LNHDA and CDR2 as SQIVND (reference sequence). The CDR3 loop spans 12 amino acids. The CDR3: CASSMRNSPLHF. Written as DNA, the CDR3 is TGTGCCAGTAGTATGAGGAATTCACCCCTCCACTTT.

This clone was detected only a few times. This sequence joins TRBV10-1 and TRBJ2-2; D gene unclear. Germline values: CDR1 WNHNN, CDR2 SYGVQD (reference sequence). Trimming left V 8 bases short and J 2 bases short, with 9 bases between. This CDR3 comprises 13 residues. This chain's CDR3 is CASGSPNTGELFF. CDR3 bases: TGCGCCAGCGGTAGTCCTAACACCGGGGAGCTGTTTTTT.

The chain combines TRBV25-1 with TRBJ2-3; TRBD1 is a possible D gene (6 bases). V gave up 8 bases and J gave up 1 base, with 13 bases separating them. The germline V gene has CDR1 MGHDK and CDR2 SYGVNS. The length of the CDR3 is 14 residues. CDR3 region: CASGKTGGTDTQYF. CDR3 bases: TGTGCCAGCGGGAAGACAGGAGGCACAGATACGCAGTATTTT.

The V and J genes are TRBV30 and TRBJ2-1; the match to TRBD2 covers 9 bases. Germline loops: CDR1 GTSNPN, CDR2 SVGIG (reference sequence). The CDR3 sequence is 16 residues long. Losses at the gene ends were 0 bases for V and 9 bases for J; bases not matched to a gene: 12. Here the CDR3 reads CAWSVPAGGLVSEQFF. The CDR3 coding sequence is TGTGCCTGGAGTGTTCCAGCGGGGGGACTAGTTAGTGAGCAGTTCTTC.